Shown below are 24 T cell receptor beta chains from a single sample sequenced in a study of graft-versus-host responses after intestinal transplantation. Some clones are missing from TCRdb's copy, which holds only in-frame ones; the method was immunoSEQ multiplex PCR. The sample comprises about 85,000 clones, 75% to 90% of which are singletons, and about 15% rests with the top ten. Their specific antigens are unknown. Sequenced material: unstimulated CD8+ T cells sorted from spleen or lymph node cells, taken before intestinal transplant. These receptors were taken from a human donor who received an intestinal transplant.

The V call is TRBV7-3, the J call TRBJ2-1; D is perhaps TRBD2 (7 bases). The CDR3 sequence is 23 residues long. V dropped 1 base and J dropped 3 bases, with 34 bases sitting between them. Looked up from germline, CDR1 is SGHTA and CDR2 is FQGTGA. The CDR3 DNA reads TGTGCCAGCAGCTTAAAATGGGAGGGCCCATTCAGGGGAGGTCCTTACTACTACAATGAGCAGTTCTTC. Translated, it gives CASSLKWEGPFRGGPYYYNEQFF.

This chain uses TRBV12-5 with TRBJ2-3, with 8 bases identical to TRBD2. V gave up 5 bases and J gave up 1 base; unmatched junction bases: 8. This CDR3 is built from 16 residues. The V gene's germline CDR1 is LGHNT and CDR2 FRNRAP. The CDR3 DNA sequence: TGTGCTAGTGGTGCCCCCGGGGGGGCTCGCACAGATACGCAGTATTTT. This translates into CASGAPGGARTDTQYF. The full variable domain, its missing parts supplied by reference TRBV12-5 and TRBJ2-3, is DARVTQTPRHKVTEMGQEVTMRCQPILGHNTVFWYRQTMMQGLELLAYFRNRAPLDDSGMPKDRFSAEMPDATLATLKIQPSEPRDSAVYFCASGAPGGARTDTQYFGPGTRLTVL.

This clone came up once. The chain has TRBV7-2 and TRBJ1-4; weak D call: TRBD1 (5 bases). Germline CDR1 reads SGHTA; CDR2 reads FQGNSA. This CDR3 is built from 13 residues. V was cut by 4 bases and J by 7 bases, with 10 bases left in between. The CDR3 spells CASSSPGFEKLFF. The CDR3, as DNA: TGTGCCAGCAGCTCACCAGGGTTTGAAAAACTGTTTTTT.

The chain recombines TRBV4-2 with TRBJ1-1; 10 bases align to TRBD1. The length of the CDR3 is 16 residues. Losses at the gene ends were 1 base for V and 3 bases for J; bases not matched to a gene: 5. CDR1 LGHNA and CDR2 YNFKEQ come from the germline V gene. The CDR3 coding sequence is TGTGCCAGCAGCCAAGGGGTAGGACAGGGGGACACTGAAGCTTTCTTT. Protein: CASSQGVGQGDTEAFF.

The V gene is TRBV7-6, the J gene TRBJ2-1; the match to TRBD2 covers 14 bases. Germline CDR1 reads SGHVS; CDR2 reads FNYEAQ. The CDR3 is 16 amino acids. V was clipped by 4 bases and J by 8 bases; unmatched bases: 7. CDR3 nucleotide sequence: TGTGCCAGCAGCTCAAGACTAGCGGGGGGGCCTCATGAGCAGTTCTTC. Translated: CASSSRLAGGPHEQFF. The complete variable domain, with remaining parts taken from reference TRBV7-6 and TRBJ2-1, reads GAGVSQSPRYKVTKRGQDVALRCDPISGHVSLYWYRQALGQGPEFLTYFNYEAQQDKSGLPNDRFSAERPEGSISTLTIQRTEQRDSAMYRCASSSRLAGGPHEQFFGPGTRLTVL.

The chain employs TRBV28 and TRBJ2-7, with a tentative D call TRBD1 (5 bases). V gave up 3 bases and J gave up 4 bases, with 10 bases separating them. Germline loops: CDR1 MDHEN, CDR2 SYDVKM. This CDR3 comprises 13 residues. DNA of the CDR3: TGTGCCAGCAGTTTGGCAGGGAAATACGAGCAGTACTTC. It codes for CASSLAGKYEQYF. The full variable domain, its missing parts supplied by reference TRBV28 and TRBJ2-7, is DVKVTQSSRYLVKRTGEKVFLECVQDMDHENMFWYRQDPGLGLRLIYFSYDVKMKEKGDIPEGYSVSREKKERFSLILESASTNQTSMYLCASSLAGKYEQYFGPGTRLTVT.

The CDR3 sequence: CASSRRNENIQYF. CDR3 nucleotide sequence: TGTGCCAGTAGTCGCCGCAACGAAAACATTCAGTACTTC. V and J are TRBV19 and TRBJ2-4, with no clear D. Germline V lookup: CDR1 LNHDA, CDR2 SQIVND (reference sequence). The CDR3 runs 13 residues. V was cut by 5 bases and J by 5 bases, with 10 bases left in between.

This chain links TRBV19 with TRBJ1-1; TRBD1 matches at 8 bases. CDR3 size: 13 residues. Germline CDR1 and CDR2: LNHDA and SQIVND (reference sequence). Losses at the gene ends were 8 bases for V and 5 bases for J; bases not matched to a gene: 7. DNA of the CDR3: TGTGCCAGTTTCGCGGACAGGGTGACTGAAGCTTTCTTT. This codes for CASFADRVTEAFF.

For this clone: Distinct nucleotide sequences in the sample also encode this CDR3. The J gene is TRBJ2-7, the V gene TRBV11-2; 10 bases are shared with TRBD2. The length of the CDR3 is 16 residues. V dropped 5 bases and J dropped 0; count of bases not matched to a gene: 7. In germline, CDR1 is SGHAT, CDR2 FQNNGV. CDR3 sequence (DNA): TGTGCCAGCAGCGAACCCGGACTAGCGGCCTCCTACGAGCAGTACTTC. Amino acids: CASSEPGLAASYEQYF.

This sequence joins TRBV6-5 and TRBJ2-5; no definite D call. V shed 8 bases and J shed 2 bases, with 15 bases lying between them. The CDR3 length is 14 residues. Germline loops: CDR1 MNHEY, CDR2 SVGAGI. The DNA for the CDR3 is TGTGCCAGCCATTCTATCCTTATTCAAGAGACCCAGTACTTC. Its protein is CASHSILIQETQYF.

This clone was seen just once. The rearrangement uses TRBV13 and TRBJ1-2; D may be TRBD1 (5 bases). CDR1 is PRHDT, CDR2 FYEKMQ, per germline (reference sequence). CDR3 size: 14 residues. V lost 1 base to trimming and J lost 3 bases, with 9 bases between them. Here the CDR3 reads CASSLDRIHYGYTF. As DNA, the CDR3 is TGTGCCAGCAGCTTAGACAGGATTCACTATGGCTACACCTTC.

This chain connects TRBV6-1 to TRBJ1-2; 9 bases line up with TRBD1. The V and J ends lost 1 base and 5 bases, in that order; junction bases with no gene match: 2. The CDR3 runs 14 residues. Germline values: CDR1 MNHNS, CDR2 SASEGT. In nucleotides, the CDR3 is TGTGCCAGCAGTGAAGGGGACAGGGATTATGGCTACACCTTC. It translates to CASSEGDRDYGYTF.

J is TRBJ2-1 and V is TRBV10-3; tentatively, D is TRBD2 (7 bases). This CDR3 region has 15 residues. The germline V gene encodes CDR1 ENHRY and CDR2 SYGVKD. Trimming stripped 2 bases from V and 10 bases from J, with 18 bases between. The CDR3, as DNA: TGTGCCATCAGTGAGGCCAGGGGAGGGTTGGACGAGCAGTTCTTC. The encoded protein is CAISEARGGLDEQFF.

The J gene is TRBJ2-7, the V gene TRBV5-6; 7 nucleotides match TRBD1. This CDR3 contains 12 residues. Trimming cost V 5 bases and J 4 bases; bases outside gene matches: 3. Germline CDR1 reads SGHDT; CDR2 reads YYEEEE. CDR3 sequence reads: CASRAGGYEQYF. The CDR3 coding sequence is TGTGCCAGCAGGGCAGGGGGTTACGAGCAGTACTTC.

V and J are TRBV27 and TRBJ2-7, with 8 bases that match TRBD1. Per the germline V gene, CDR1 is MNHEY and CDR2 is SMNVEV (reference sequence). The V and J ends lost 8 bases and 2 bases, in that order; junction bases with no gene match: 14. CDR3 length equals 16 residues. Written as DNA, the CDR3 is TGTGCCAGCTCCCCCGCAGGGGGACAGGCGACCTACGAGCAGTACTTC. This codes for CASSPAGGQATYEQYF.

This chain connects TRBV19 to TRBJ2-5, with D unresolved. The CDR3 runs 11 residues. Trimming pared 7 bases from V and 5 bases from J, leaving 8 bases between. CDR1 and CDR2 (germline): LNHDA, SQIVND (reference sequence). For the CDR3, the DNA is TGTGCCAGTACCGATGAGGAGACCCAGTACTTC. Amino acid sequence: CASTDEETQYF.

The V and J genes are TRBV10-2 and TRBJ2-1; unclear D gene. Trimming shortened V by 1 base and J by 9 bases, and 7 bases separated the two germline ends. The CDR3 contains 12 residues. Germline CDR1 is WSHSY and CDR2 is SAAADI. CDR3 coding DNA: TGCGCCAGCAGTGAGTATAGAGGTGAGCAGTTCTTC. As protein: CASSEYRGEQFF.

The chain has TRBV2 and TRBJ2-1; D is perhaps TRBD2 (7 bases). Germline loops: CDR1 SNHLY, CDR2 FYNNEI. The CDR3 consists of 16 residues. Deletions cut 3 bases from V and 7 bases from J, with 19 bases between. The CDR3 bases are TGTGCCAGCAGTGAGGCCCCGTGGGGGGGCCTGAATGAGCAGTTCTTC. Protein sequence: CASSEAPWGGLNEQFF.

This clone was seen only once. The chain has TRBV7-2 and TRBJ2-1; 7 bases are shared with TRBD2. The CDR3 contains 16 residues. CDR1 SGHTA and CDR2 FQGNSA come from the germline V gene. Germline trimming cut 2 bases from V and 4 bases from J; bases unmatched to any gene: 8. For the CDR3, the DNA is TGTGCCAGCAGCTTATGGACGGGGGGACCGTACAATGAGCAGTTCTTC. This codes for CASSLWTGGPYNEQFF.

The chain carries TRBV6-6 and TRBJ1-2; weak D call: TRBD1 (6 bases). Trimming left V 7 bases short and J 5 bases short, with 17 bases between. CDR1 MNHNY and CDR2 SVGAGI come from the germline V gene (reference sequence). The CDR3 loop spans 14 amino acids. This CDR3 is CASTPLGQGYGYTF. CDR3 nucleotides: TGTGCCAGCACTCCCTTGGGGCAGGGGTATGGCTACACCTTC.

About this clone: At one of its ends the junction is not consistent with the germline gene, which may arise from a read error. The chain uses TRBV19 and TRBJ1-1; 8 bases map to TRBD1. The germline CDR1 and CDR2 sequences are LNHDA and SQIVND (reference sequence). The CDR3 covers 14 residues. CDR3 sequence: CASTITGGNTEAFF. The CDR3 nucleotides are TGTGCCAGTACTATAACAGGGGGGAACACTGAAGCTTTCTTT.

This clone was counted only a few times. The genes are TRBV5-1 and TRBJ1-1; the D gene is possibly TRBD1 (5 bases). Germline assignment: CDR1 SGHRS and CDR2 YFSETQ. This CDR3 has 13 amino acids. V lost 5 bases, J lost 3 bases, and 11 bases lay in between. CDR3 amino acids: CASRLDSDTEAFF. Written as DNA, the CDR3 is TGCGCCAGCAGACTAGACAGCGACACTGAAGCTTTCTTT. The full variable domain, in which reference TRBV5-1 and TRBJ1-1 provide the parts outside the CDR3, is KAGVTQTPRYLIKTRGQQVTLSCSPISGHRSVSWYQQTPGQGLQFLFEYFSETQRNKGNFPGRFSGRQFSNSRSEMNVSTLELGDSALYLCASRLDSDTEAFFGQGTRLTVV.

The CDR3 is CASSAWTVMNTEAFF. The CDR3, as DNA: TGTGCCAGCAGCGCCTGGACGGTAATGAACACTGAAGCTTTCTTT. The chain uses TRBV7-6 and TRBJ1-1; D gene unclear. V lost 5 bases, J lost 0 bases, and 13 bases lay in between. The CDR3 covers 15 residues. Germline V gives CDR1 SGHVS, CDR2 FNYEAQ.

This chain connects TRBV11-2 to TRBJ2-1, with 8 nucleotides matching TRBD1. The CDR3 has 18 residues. Germline-derived CDR1 and CDR2 are SGHAT and FQNNGV. V lost 0 bases, J lost 8 bases, and 15 bases stayed unmatched. CDR3 DNA sequence: TGTGCCAGCAGCTTAGAGCCCCGGACAGGGATTAGGATGTATGAGCAGTTCTTC. Amino acids: CASSLEPRTGIRMYEQFF.